A selection of T cell receptor beta chains follows, all from one sample in a study of T cells in Graves' hyperthyroidism and ophthalmopathy. Via MiXCR, TCRdb re-called the multiplex PCR reads, giving one row per CDR3 protein. The sample lists roughly 300,000 distinct CDR3 sequences, less than 30% occurring once. What was sequenced was blood. Receptors were obtained from a man aged 35 to 55 with Graves' hyperthyroidism that later progressed to Graves' ophthalmopathy. Each CDR3 is given with its conserved first and last residue.

j_call: TRBJ2-7
v_call: TRBV20-1
cdr3_aa: CSARDTFGTPRADEQYF

j_call: TRBJ2-7
v_call: TRBV6-5
cdr3_aa: CASQREGRYEQYF

j_call: TRBJ2-7
v_call: TRBV12-3/TRBV12-4
cdr3_aa: CASSHGLADSYEQYF

j_call: TRBJ2-2
v_call: TRBV7-2
cdr3_aa: CASSLAWAGELFF

j_call: TRBJ2-7
v_call: TRBV7-2
cdr3_aa: CASSVQGHRYEQYF

j_call: TRBJ2-2
v_call: TRBV29-1
cdr3_aa: CSVGGLAGELFF

j_call: TRBJ1-2
v_call: TRBV9
cdr3_aa: CASSTGTGQGYTF

j_call: TRBJ1-1
v_call: TRBV19
cdr3_aa: CASSIQILTEAFF

j_call: TRBJ2-7
v_call: TRBV28
cdr3_aa: CASSQGGTINEQYF

j_call: TRBJ1-2
v_call: TRBV12-3/TRBV12-4
cdr3_aa: CASGGDGYTF

j_call: TRBJ1-5
v_call: TRBV7-8
cdr3_aa: CASSLMGTGVQPQHF

j_call: TRBJ2-7
v_call: TRBV29-1
cdr3_aa: CSVELAELASEQYF

j_call: TRBJ2-7
v_call: TRBV30
cdr3_aa: CAWSRLYYEQYF

j_call: TRBJ1-1
v_call: TRBV19
cdr3_aa: CASKVDTNTEAFF

j_call: TRBJ2-7
v_call: TRBV30
cdr3_aa: CAWSVYRRGYEQYF

j_call: TRBJ1-1
v_call: TRBV7-3
cdr3_aa: CASSLNGRPGDTEAFF

j_call: TRBJ1-2
v_call: TRBV7-2
cdr3_aa: CASSSTGTVTYGYTF

j_call: TRBJ1-1
v_call: TRBV7-2
cdr3_aa: CASSFRNTEAFF

j_call: TRBJ2-5
v_call: TRBV27
cdr3_aa: CASSPGLAVTETQYF

j_call: TRBJ2-7
v_call: TRBV12-3/TRBV12-4
cdr3_aa: CASSPSYRAYEQYF

j_call: TRBJ1-2
v_call: TRBV4-2
cdr3_aa: CASSQDEVTGGYGYTF

j_call: TRBJ1-5
v_call: TRBV24-1
cdr3_aa: CATSATGGNQPQHF

j_call: TRBJ1-2
v_call: TRBV6-1
cdr3_aa: CASSEVPKSLGYTF

j_call: TRBJ1-3
v_call: TRBV29-1
cdr3_aa: CSVRSGNTIYF

j_call: TRBJ2-7
v_call: TRBV5-1
cdr3_aa: CASSSGLYAYEQYF

j_call: TRBJ1-1
v_call: TRBV20-1
cdr3_aa: CSARGDRGKVDEAFF

j_call: TRBJ2-7
v_call: TRBV28
cdr3_aa: CASLPRGAYEQYF

j_call: TRBJ2-7
v_call: TRBV20-1
cdr3_aa: CSATPGQVDAYEQYF

j_call: TRBJ2-2
v_call: TRBV3-1
cdr3_aa: CASSQDSGFGELFF

j_call: TRBJ1-1
v_call: TRBV12-3/TRBV12-4
cdr3_aa: CASTPVPGTEASF

j_call: TRBJ1-1
v_call: TRBV4-1
cdr3_aa: CASSPEDRVYTEAFF

j_call: TRBJ1-3
v_call: TRBV4-2
cdr3_aa: CASSQAGDSGNTIYF

j_call: TRBJ2-5
v_call: TRBV20-1
cdr3_aa: CSARGGGTGETQYF

j_call: TRBJ1-2
v_call: TRBV20-1
cdr3_aa: CSASRTGVGYGYTF

j_call: TRBJ1-6
v_call: TRBV5-1
cdr3_aa: CASSNGQGNSPLHF

j_call: TRBJ2-1
v_call: TRBV7-3
cdr3_aa: CASSQGGNYNEQFF

j_call: TRBJ2-2
v_call: TRBV9
cdr3_aa: CASSADRGRNTGELFF

j_call: TRBJ1-5
v_call: TRBV20-1
cdr3_aa: CSAKEDRDVWGQPQHF

j_call: TRBJ2-5
v_call: TRBV2
cdr3_aa: CASSDRVEETQYF

j_call: TRBJ1-1
v_call: TRBV6-1
cdr3_aa: CASRPGVTNTEAFF

j_call: TRBJ1-1
v_call: TRBV6-1
cdr3_aa: CASRKQENTEAFF

j_call: TRBJ2-5
v_call: TRBV19
cdr3_aa: CASSILSWGSQYF

j_call: TRBJ1-1
v_call: TRBV12-3/TRBV12-4
cdr3_aa: CASSRTGEQAFF

j_call: TRBJ2-2
v_call: TRBV6-2/TRBV6-3
cdr3_aa: CASNLISGLAGNTGELFF

j_call: TRBJ2-2
v_call: TRBV20-1
cdr3_aa: CSAQLPGTRGTGELFF

j_call: TRBJ2-7
v_call: TRBV12-3/TRBV12-4
cdr3_aa: CASRSGAGVSYEQYF

j_call: TRBJ1-1
v_call: TRBV3-1
cdr3_aa: CASSQDLSSAEAFF

j_call: TRBJ2-7
v_call: TRBV3-1
cdr3_aa: CASSQDLSGNYEQYF

j_call: TRBJ1-1
v_call: TRBV7-9
cdr3_aa: CASSSSGGGEAFF

j_call: TRBJ1-3
v_call: TRBV7-3
cdr3_aa: CASSFGGAGVSGNTIYF

j_call: TRBJ2-7
v_call: TRBV27
cdr3_aa: CASSFWGSGTGGGPAIYEQYF